The subject of this entry is one TCR beta chain. Its antigen remains unknown. This sample is part of a study of CD8+CD57+ T cells in acquired aplastic anemia. Overall study context: DNA per sorted CD4+ or CD8+ sample ranged about 0.2 to 27.4 ug, averaging around 3.1 ug. Study conclusions and caveats: Shared by patients and controls, twenty-nine CD8+ CDR3s were abundant in patients.

Profiles of TCR beta VDJ and CDR3 were generated from a genomic DNA template. Each CDR3 protein is one row after TCRdb ran MiXCR on the reads. The table includes 150,000 to 200,000 distinct CDR3 sequences, 47% detected once. CDR1 and CDR2 from the germline V gene are SGHVS and FQNEAQ. The CDR3 is 13 amino acids. V lost 5 bases to trimming and J lost 6 bases, with 14 bases between them. Previously, flow cytometry had revealed CD8+CD57+ cell expansion in the patients chosen for sequencing. Acquired aplastic anemia of severe grade affected all patients. Patients had undergone no therapy by the time their blood was sampled.

Source material: sorted CD4+, CD8+, or CD8+CD57+ T cells (not recorded which) from PBMCs. The chain has TRBV7-8 and TRBJ2-7; maybe TRBD1 (6 bases). This clonotype originated in a human donor with aplastic anemia. CDR3 nucleotides: TGTGCCAGCAGCCCGGGACATGTTGCCGAGCAGTACTTC. This gives the protein CASSPGHVAEQYF.